This TCR beta chain stems from a study of T cell responses to AZD1222 COVID-19 vaccine. Overall study findings and caveats: Nearly half of unique spike-specific TCRs reportedly avoided B.1.351 and B.1.1.7 mutated regions. Clonal diversity may have been underestimated, and the donors were mostly white British, with more females than males. Spike-specific TCR breadth and depth grew following two AZD1222 doses.

There are 15 residues in the CDR3. Unmatched junction bases numbered 3, after V lost 3 bases and J lost 3 bases. CDR1 MNHEY and CDR2 SMNVEV come from the germline V gene (reference sequence). The method was immunoSEQ multiplex PCR; TCRdb's version includes in-frame clones alone and lacks a portion of them. Among under 200,000 clones listed, 85% to 95% were seen once. A word on this clone: Its specificity is unknown.

This chain connects TRBV27 to TRBJ2-1; 9 positions match TRBD2. The sequences come from peripheral blood, collected 28 days after the second dose of the MenACWY control vaccine. The source is an adult who received the MenACWY meningococcal vaccine as a control. The CDR3 sequence: CASSFAGGVYNEQFF. The CDR3 DNA follows: TGTGCCAGCAGTTTTGCGGGAGGGGTCTACAATGAGCAGTTCTTC.